This TCR beta chain was sequenced for a study of identical twins. Germline CDR1 is LGHNT and CDR2 is FRNRAP. Between the trimmed V and J ends, which lost 1 base and 5 bases, there was a span of 12 bases. This CDR3 contains 14 residues. Study-level findings and limits: Within cord blood, abundant beta clonotypes carried fewer insertions, but memory repertoires showed no such trend. Interpretation of the results relied on cross-sectional statistical analysis and not on following the same donors.

This clonotype has a handful of counts. Its antigen is undetermined. TCRdb re-analysed the 5' RACE reads in MiXCR, keeping a single row per CDR3 protein. Here the sample spans 500,000 to 600,000 distinct CDR3 sequences, 22% being singletons. These records were also assigned to another study, of T cells expressing NK-cell markers. That paper notes: TCR beta repertoires came from sorted CD3+CD56+NKG2C+, CD3+CD56+NKG2C- and CD3+CD56-NKG2C+ T cells.

Sequencing was performed on CD4+ T cells sorted from blood. The chain links TRBV12-5 to TRBJ2-7, with D tentatively TRBD1 (5 bases). This clonotype was obtained from a woman aged 18-29 years in good health. The CDR3 nucleotides read TGTGCTAGTGGTTTGGACGGACACGTGAACGAGCAGTACTTC. This sequence encodes CASGLDGHVNEQYF.